The rows below give T cell receptor beta chains drawn from one sample of a study of blood T cells in healthy people across ages. Via MiXCR, TCRdb re-called the 5' RACE reads, giving one row per CDR3 protein. The sample has about 620,000 distinct CDR3 sequences; approximately 52% are singletons. Source material: blood. The source is a woman older than 75 in good health. Both conserved end residues are part of each CDR3. The D gene is left open where the match is weak. Expanded clones are given a class, and other clones once, few, many or no size at all.

CDR3 length: 14; clone size: few; V gene: TRBV5-1; J gene: TRBJ2-1; D gene: .; CDR3 protein: CASSLGHGTDEQFF; CDR3 DNA: TGCGCCAGCAGCTTGGGGCACGGCACCGATGAGCAGTTCTTC
CDR3 length: 14; clone size: many; V gene: TRBV20-1; J gene: TRBJ2-3; D gene: TRBD2; CDR3 protein: CSASREGITDTQYF; CDR3 DNA: TGCAGTGCTAGTCGGGAGGGGATCACAGATACGCAGTATTTT
CDR3 length: 17; clone size: .; V gene: TRBV7-9; J gene: TRBJ2-3; D gene: TRBD2; CDR3 protein: CASSPGLAGGRTDTQYF; CDR3 DNA: TGTGCCAGCAGCCCGGGACTAGCGGGGGGTCGCACAGATACGCAGTATTTT
CDR3 length: 17; clone size: .; V gene: TRBV20-1; J gene: TRBJ2-7; D gene: TRBD1; CDR3 protein: CSARDRSGQGRSYEQYF; CDR3 DNA: TGCAGTGCTAGAGATAGGAGTGGACAGGGTAGGTCCTACGAGCAGTACTTC
CDR3 length: 14; clone size: .; V gene: TRBV6-5; J gene: TRBJ2-5; D gene: .; CDR3 protein: CASSLRGAIETQYF; CDR3 DNA: TGTGCCAGCAGCCTCAGGGGGGCAATAGAGACCCAGTACTTC
CDR3 length: 19; clone size: many; V gene: TRBV4-2; J gene: TRBJ2-1; D gene: .; CDR3 protein: CASSPRLGAWVTRDNEQFF; CDR3 DNA: TGTGCCAGCAGCCCCCGCCTAGGTGCTTGGGTTACTAGAGACAATGAGCAGTTCTTC
CDR3 length: 13; clone size: .; V gene: TRBV5-1; J gene: TRBJ2-5; D gene: .; CDR3 protein: CASSLDYGETQYF; CDR3 DNA: TGCGCCAGCAGCTTGGACTACGGGGAGACCCAGTACTTC
CDR3 length: 15; clone size: .; V gene: TRBV4-1; J gene: TRBJ2-7; D gene: .; CDR3 protein: CASSQVRQYYNEQYF; CDR3 DNA: TGCGCCAGCAGCCAAGTTAGACAGTACTACAACGAGCAGTACTTC
CDR3 length: 16; clone size: .; V gene: TRBV10-3; J gene: TRBJ2-6; D gene: TRBD1; CDR3 protein: CAISQGAPSGANVLTF; CDR3 DNA: TGTGCCATCAGCCAGGGGGCCCCCTCTGGGGCCAACGTCCTGACTTTC
CDR3 length: 16; clone size: .; V gene: TRBV5-6; J gene: TRBJ2-3; D gene: .; CDR3 protein: CASSLVTGIGTDTQYF; CDR3 DNA: TGTGCCAGCAGCTTGGTAACGGGGATTGGCACAGATACGCAGTATTTT